The 27 T cell receptor beta chains reported below all come from one sample, sequenced in a study of blood T cell repertoires in COVID-19. Repertoires were generated with immunoSEQ multiplex PCR, while TCRdb's copy carries only in-frame clones and drops some. The sample lists fewer than 250,000 clones; roughly nine tenths were seen once. The material sequenced was PBMCs or T cells enriched from blood (not recorded which). Receptor source: a man aged 30-40 years who had recovered from COVID-19.

CDR3 protein: CAISEFGGQSGYTF. CDR3 DNA sequence: TGTGCCATCAGTGAGTTCGGAGGACAGAGTGGCTACACCTTC. The rearrangement joins TRBV10-3 to TRBJ1-2; D perhaps matches TRBD1 (6 bases). Trimming took 1 base from V and 7 from J, leaving 13 bases between them. The CDR3 is made up of 14 amino acids. Germline lookup yields CDR1 ENHRY and CDR2 SYGVKD.

V is TRBV2 and J is TRBJ1-5; D is ambiguous. The CDR3 totals 14 residues. The ends were cut back, 4 bases at V and 4 bases at J, with 11 bases in the middle. Germline-derived CDR1 and CDR2 are SNHLY and FYNNEI. The chain's CDR3 is CASSGRSENQPQHF. The DNA of the CDR3 is TGTGCCAGCAGTGGACGCTCGGAGAATCAGCCCCAGCATTTT.

The J gene is TRBJ2-1, the V gene TRBV14; D not certain. The CDR3 is 12 amino acids. Germline loops: CDR1 SGHDN, CDR2 FVKESK. V dropped 1 base and J dropped 6 bases, with 4 bases sitting between them. The CDR3 reads CASSQGSNEQFF. The CDR3 bases are TGTGCCAGCAGCCAAGGTAGCAATGAGCAGTTCTTC.

This rearrangement joins TRBV4-2 to TRBJ2-1; 9 bases agree with TRBD2. Germline CDR1 LGHNA, CDR2 YNFKEQ. The CDR3 extends over 18 amino acids. Losses at the gene ends were 1 base for V and 11 bases for J; bases not matched to a gene: 18. CDR3 region: CASSQVKGQAGGRGQQFF. The CDR3 bases are TGTGCCAGCAGCCAAGTAAAAGGGCAAGCGGGAGGCCGCGGGCAGCAGTTCTTC.

The J gene is TRBJ2-7, the V gene TRBV30; no firm D call. CDR1 is GTSNPN and CDR2 is SVGIG in the germline V gene (reference sequence). The V gene lost 0 bases and the J gene lost 5 bases, with 11 bases spanning the gap. CDR3 size: 13 residues. This chain's CDR3 is CAWSVGLSDEQYF. The CDR3, as DNA: TGTGCCTGGAGTGTTGGGTTGAGCGACGAGCAGTACTTC. Together with reference TRBV30 and TRBJ2-7, the CDR3 gives the full variable domain: SQTIHQWPATLVQPVGSPLSLECTVEGTSNPNLYWYRQAAGRGLQLLFYSVGIGQISSEVPQNLSASRPQDRQFILSSKKLLLSDSGFYLCAWSVGLSDEQYFGPGTRLTVT.

The chain has TRBV18 and TRBJ2-2; tentative D call: TRBD2 (5 bases). This CDR3 spans 15 amino acids. Germline values: CDR1 KGHSH, CDR2 LQKENI. V was shortened by 0 bases and J by 4 bases, with 9 bases between the two germline ends. CDR3 in amino acids: CASSPPTGSTGELFF. In DNA, the CDR3 is TGTGCCAGCTCACCACCGACGGGATCCACCGGGGAGCTGTTTTTT. Variable domain in full (rest from reference TRBV18 and TRBJ2-2): NAGVMQNPRHLVRRRGQEARLRCSPMKGHSHVYWYRQLPEEGLKFMVYLQKENIIDESGMPKERFSAEFPKEGPSILRIQQVVRGDSAAYFCASSPPTGSTGELFFGEGSRLTVL.

To note about this clone: Sequence at one end of the junction differs from germline and may be a read error. V gene TRBV7-7 combines with J gene TRBJ2-2; TRBD2 matches at 10 bases. The CDR3 covers 16 residues. Germline CDR1 SSHAT, CDR2 FNYEAQ (reference sequence). CDR3 sequence (DNA): TGTGCTAGCAGCTTAAATCAGCGGGGGGGCATCGGGGAGCTGTTTTTT. Translated, it gives CASSLNQRGGIGELFF.

J is TRBJ2-5 and V is TRBV28; D ambiguous. Germline V gene lookup returns CDR1 MDHEN and CDR2 SYDVKM. The CDR3 contains 12 residues. Trimming shortened V by 4 bases and J by 0 bases, and 3 bases separated the two germline ends. In DNA, the CDR3 is TGTGCCAGCAGTTCGTACCAAGAGACCCAGTACTTC. Protein sequence: CASSSYQETQYF. Full variable domain (missing parts from reference TRBV28 and TRBJ2-5): DVKVTQSSRYLVKRTGEKVFLECVQDMDHENMFWYRQDPGLGLRLIYFSYDVKMKEKGDIPEGYSVSREKKERFSLILESASTNQTSMYLCASSSYQETQYFGPGTRLLVL.

The J gene is TRBJ2-7, the V gene TRBV6-2 or TRBV6-3; TRBD2 might be the D (6 bases). The germline CDR1 and CDR2 sequences are MNHEY and SVGEGT. Trimming stripped 2 bases from V and 0 bases from J, with 17 bases between. The CDR3 is made up of 17 amino acids. The CDR3 loop is CASSYALGGVNSYEQYF. The DNA of the CDR3 is TGTGCCAGCAGTTACGCACTAGGAGGGGTCAACTCCTACGAGCAGTACTTC.

The chain carries TRBV6-5 and TRBJ2-3; D gene unclear. Germline V CDR1 and CDR2: MNHEY, SVGAGI. Trimming removed 0 bases from V and 5 bases from J, with 12 bases in between. This CDR3 has 15 amino acids. The CDR3 DNA reads as TGTGCCAGCAGTTACTCGGGCACCCAATTAGATACGCAGTATTTT. Its translation is CASSYSGTQLDTQYF.

J is TRBJ1-4 and V is TRBV5-8, with 8 bases matching TRBD1. V was pared by 4 bases and J by 4 bases, with 6 bases of the junction left unmatched. CDR1 and CDR2 (germline): SGHTS, YDEGEE. The CDR3 has 15 residues. The CDR3 spells CASSEGTGSNEKLFF. The DNA of the CDR3 is TGTGCCAGCAGCGAAGGGACAGGTAGTAATGAAAAACTGTTTTTT.

The chain combines TRBV5-1 with TRBJ2-5; 9 bases match TRBD2. The ends lost 4 bases at V and 0 bases at J; junction bases unmatched: 4. The CDR3 consists of 15 residues. Germline-derived CDR1 and CDR2 are SGHRS and YFSETQ. The CDR3 region is CASSLAGGDQETQYF. For the CDR3, the DNA is TGCGCCAGCAGCCTCGCGGGGGGGGACCAAGAGACCCAGTACTTC.

The gene calls are TRBV30 and TRBJ1-1, with TRBD1 identical over 7 bases. Losses at the gene ends were 6 bases for V and 5 bases for J; bases not matched to a gene: 6. Germline CDR1 is GTSNPN and CDR2 is SVGIG (reference sequence). The CDR3 covers 12 residues. CDR3 DNA: TGTGCCTGCAACAGGGGAGGAACTGAAGCTTTCTTT. Its protein product is CACNRGGTEAFF.

This chain uses TRBV6-5 with TRBJ1-6; D is uncertain. Germline V CDR1 and CDR2: MNHEY, SVGAGI. V gave up 6 bases and J gave up 8 bases, with 17 bases separating them. The CDR3 totals 15 residues. The CDR3 is CASRMTITYDSPLHF. CDR3 bases: TGTGCCAGCAGAATGACAATTACTTATGATTCACCCCTCCACTTT.

As for this clone: Distinct nucleotide sequences in the sample also encode this CDR3. CDR3 loop: CASSPGQGHGYTF. The CDR3, as DNA: TGTGCCAGCTCACCAGGACAGGGTCATGGCTACACCTTC. The chain uses TRBV18 and TRBJ1-2; 8 nucleotides agree with TRBD1. The germline gives CDR1 KGHSH, CDR2 LQKENI. This CDR3 contains 13 residues. The trim removed 2 bases at V and 6 bases at J, leaving 2 bases unmatched.

The CDR3 DNA is TGCAGCGTTGATTGGGTGGCGGGACAGGGGGCTTTTGGCTACACCTTC. Encoded protein: CSVDWVAGQGAFGYTF. This chain uses TRBV29-1 with TRBJ1-2, with 12 bases that match TRBD1. The CDR3 totals 16 residues. From germline, CDR1 is SQVTM and CDR2 ANQGSEA. J was trimmed by 7 bases and V by 3 bases; bases with no gene match: 12.

The rearrangement joins TRBV19 to TRBJ1-1, with 8 bases aligning to TRBD1. J lost 2 bases, V lost 9 bases, and 8 bases had no gene match. The CDR3 extends over 14 amino acids. CDR1 and CDR2 (germline): LNHDA, SQIVND (reference sequence). In DNA form, the CDR3 reads TGTGCCAGCAAGGGGGACAGGCTTAACACTGAAGCTTTCTTT. Protein sequence: CASKGDRLNTEAFF.

The chain joins TRBV9 to TRBJ2-7, with TRBD2 matching over 7 bases. Per the germline V gene, CDR1 is SGDLS and CDR2 is YYNGEE. This CDR3 contains 14 residues. J gave up 1 base and V 7 bases, and 8 bases lay outside the gene matches. The CDR3: CASGRGGVSYEQYF. The CDR3 region has the DNA TGTGCCAGCGGAAGGGGAGGGGTATCCTACGAGCAGTACTTC.

The CDR3 sequence is CASSLGTETGNTIYF. CDR3 nucleotides: TGTGCCAGCAGCTTAGGGACAGAAACTGGAAACACCATATATTTT. V and J are TRBV7-2 and TRBJ1-3; D possibly corresponds to TRBD1 (6 bases). The germline V gene has CDR1 SGHTA and CDR2 FQGNSA. CDR3 size: 15 residues. With 1 base removed from V and 2 bases from J, the gap between germline ends came to 9 bases.

This clone was seen a few times. CDR3 region: CASSSNQGYTEAFF. CDR3 nucleotide sequence: TGCGCCAGCAGCTCCAACCAGGGGTACACTGAAGCTTTCTTT. This chain links TRBV5-1 with TRBJ1-1; perhaps TRBD1 as D (6 bases). The CDR3 runs to 14 residues. Germline V CDR1 and CDR2: SGHRS, YFSETQ. V lost 3 bases, J lost 3 bases, and 12 bases lay in between.

The CDR3 reads CASRTGTKSYEQYF. CDR3 bases: TGTGCCAGCAGAACCGGGACTAAGTCCTACGAGCAGTACTTC. This chain connects TRBV28 to TRBJ2-7; TRBD2 matches 7 bases. The CDR3 is 14 amino acids. The junction had 6 bases not matched to a gene; V was cut back by 6 bases and J by 1 base. CDR1 is MDHEN, CDR2 SYDVKM, per germline.

The chain is built from TRBV19 and TRBJ1-1; TRBD1 is a possible D gene (6 bases). Germline V gene lookup returns CDR1 LNHDA and CDR2 SQIVND (reference sequence). The CDR3 spans 14 residues. V was shortened by 5 bases and J by 4 bases, with 14 bases between the two germline ends. In DNA, the CDR3 is TGTGCCAGTAGTCCCACCCCCAGGGGCACTGAAGCTTTCTTT. Translating gives CASSPTPRGTEAFF.

CDR3 sequence reads: CASSVGAVHTEAFF. DNA for the CDR3: TGTGCCAGCAGCGTGGGGGCCGTTCACACTGAAGCTTTCTTT. The rearrangement uses TRBV9 and TRBJ1-1, with D perhaps TRBD1 (6 bases). CDR1 and CDR2 (germline): SGDLS, YYNGEE. V lost 2 bases and J 3 bases, leaving 11 bases between the germline ends. The CDR3 extends over 14 amino acids.

The chain recombines TRBV2 with TRBJ2-5, with 12 bases aligning to TRBD2. Trimming at V came to 4 bases and at J to 5 bases, leaving 5 bases not matched to a gene. CDR1 SNHLY and CDR2 FYNNEI come from the germline V gene. This CDR3 has 15 residues. CDR3 coding DNA: TGTGCCAGCAGTGCTCTAGCGGGGGGGAGGGAGACCCAGTACTTC. It codes for CASSALAGGRETQYF.

J is TRBJ1-5 and V is TRBV7-9; TRBD1 matches at 8 bases. Germline V gives CDR1 SEHNR, CDR2 FQNEAQ (reference sequence). The J segment lost 0 bases and the V segment lost 0 bases, leaving 4 bases of the junction unmatched. The CDR3 length is 17 residues. CDR3 protein: CASSLARGTGSNQPQHF. In nucleotides, the CDR3 is TGTGCCAGCAGCTTAGCTAGAGGGACAGGTAGCAATCAGCCCCAGCATTTT.

The chain is built from TRBV3-1 (or the pseudogene TRBV3-2) and TRBJ1-3, with no clear D. Deletions cut 11 bases from V and 3 bases from J, with 23 bases between. CDR1 LGHDT and CDR2 YNNKEL come from the germline V gene (reference sequence). The CDR3 is made up of 16 amino acids. This CDR3 is CAAAVPHRWFGNTIYF. The CDR3 nucleotides read TGTGCCGCGGCGGTCCCTCATCGATGGTTTGGAAACACCATATATTTT.

The chain has TRBV2 and TRBJ1-1; D remains ambiguous. V lost 5 bases, J lost 0 bases, and 10 bases lay in between. Germline lookup yields CDR1 SNHLY and CDR2 FYNNEI. The CDR3 sequence is 14 residues long. CDR3 region: CASSIRRVNTEAFF. The CDR3 DNA follows: TGTGCCAGCAGTATCCGGCGGGTGAACACTGAAGCTTTCTTT.